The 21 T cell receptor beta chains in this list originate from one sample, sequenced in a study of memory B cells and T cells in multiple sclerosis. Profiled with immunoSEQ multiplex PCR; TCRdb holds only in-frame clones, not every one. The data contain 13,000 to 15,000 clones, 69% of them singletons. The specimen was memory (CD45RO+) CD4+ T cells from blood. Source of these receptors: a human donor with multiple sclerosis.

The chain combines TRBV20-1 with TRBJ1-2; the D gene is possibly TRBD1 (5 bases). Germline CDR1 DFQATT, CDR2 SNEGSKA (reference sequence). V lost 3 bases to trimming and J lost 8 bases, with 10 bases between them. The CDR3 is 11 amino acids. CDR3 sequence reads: CSASAGNGYTF. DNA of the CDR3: TGCAGTGCTAGCGCAGGGAACGGCTACACCTTC.

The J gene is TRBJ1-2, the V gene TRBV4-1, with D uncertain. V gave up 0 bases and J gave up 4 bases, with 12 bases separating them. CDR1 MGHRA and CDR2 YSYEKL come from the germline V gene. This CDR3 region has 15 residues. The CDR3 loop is CASSQERLSVYGYTF. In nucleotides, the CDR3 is TGCGCCAGCAGCCAAGAACGACTGTCAGTCTATGGCTACACCTTC.

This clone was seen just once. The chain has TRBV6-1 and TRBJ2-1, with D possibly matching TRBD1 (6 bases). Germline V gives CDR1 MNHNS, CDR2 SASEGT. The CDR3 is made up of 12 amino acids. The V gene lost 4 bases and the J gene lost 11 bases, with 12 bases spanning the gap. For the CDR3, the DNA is TGTGCCAGCAGTGCGACACAGGGCCAGCAGTTCTTC. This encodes CASSATQGQQFF.

The CDR3 region has the DNA TGTGCCAGCAGCTCCAGTCAACAGGGCTGGGGGCGAAGCACTGAAGCTTTCTTT. Translated, it gives CASSSSQQGWGRSTEAFF. The V call is TRBV5-6, the J call TRBJ1-1; tentatively, D is TRBD1 (6 bases). Germline CDR1 is SGHDT and CDR2 is YYEEEE. The CDR3 contains 18 residues. V gave up 3 bases and J gave up 4 bases, with 25 bases separating them.

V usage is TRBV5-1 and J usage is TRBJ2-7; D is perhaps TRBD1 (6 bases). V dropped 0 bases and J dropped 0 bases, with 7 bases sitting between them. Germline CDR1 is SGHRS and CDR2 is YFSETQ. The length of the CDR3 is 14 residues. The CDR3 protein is CASSLGTASYEQYF. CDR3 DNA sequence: TGCGCCAGCAGCTTGGGGACAGCCTCCTACGAGCAGTACTTC.

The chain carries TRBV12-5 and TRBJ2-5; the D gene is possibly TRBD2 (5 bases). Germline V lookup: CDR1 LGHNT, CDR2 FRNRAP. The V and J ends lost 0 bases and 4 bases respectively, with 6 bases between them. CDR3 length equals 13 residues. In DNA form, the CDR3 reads TGTGCTAGTGGTTTGGTGCGGGCAGAGACCCAGTACTTC. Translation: CASGLVRAETQYF.

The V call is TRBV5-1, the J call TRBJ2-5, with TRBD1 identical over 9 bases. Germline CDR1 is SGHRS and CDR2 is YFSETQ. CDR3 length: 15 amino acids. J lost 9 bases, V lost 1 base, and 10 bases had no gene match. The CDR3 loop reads CASSLTGGWIEAQYF. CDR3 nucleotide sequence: TGCGCCAGCAGCTTGACAGGGGGCTGGATTGAGGCCCAGTACTTC.

CDR3 amino acids: CASSPGGTDTQYF. CDR3 DNA: TGTGCCAGCTCCCCGGGGGGCACAGATACGCAGTATTTT. The chain combines TRBV13 with TRBJ2-3, with D possibly being TRBD2 (6 bases). With 8 bases removed from V and 1 base from J, the gap between germline ends came to 10 bases. Germline lookup yields CDR1 PRHDT and CDR2 FYEKMQ (reference sequence). This CDR3 comprises 13 residues.

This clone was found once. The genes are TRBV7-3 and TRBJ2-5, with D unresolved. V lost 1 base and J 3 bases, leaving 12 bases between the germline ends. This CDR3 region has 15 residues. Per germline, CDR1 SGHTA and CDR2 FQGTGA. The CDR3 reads CASSLSPAEEETQYF. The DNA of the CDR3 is TGTGCCAGCAGCTTAAGCCCCGCAGAAGAAGAGACCCAGTACTTC.

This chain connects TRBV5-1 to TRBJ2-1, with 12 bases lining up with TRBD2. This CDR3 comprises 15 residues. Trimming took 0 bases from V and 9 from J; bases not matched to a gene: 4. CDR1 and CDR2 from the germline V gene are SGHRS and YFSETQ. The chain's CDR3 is CASSLDASGGAEQFF. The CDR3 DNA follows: TGCGCCAGCAGCTTGGACGCTAGCGGGGGGGCTGAGCAGTTCTTC.

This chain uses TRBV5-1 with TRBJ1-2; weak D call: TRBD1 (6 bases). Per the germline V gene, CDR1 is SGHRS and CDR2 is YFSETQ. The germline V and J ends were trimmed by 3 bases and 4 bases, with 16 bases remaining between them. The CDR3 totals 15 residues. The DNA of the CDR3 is TGCGCCAGCAGCTCTATAGGACAGCCGACCTATGGCTACACCTTC. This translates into CASSSIGQPTYGYTF.

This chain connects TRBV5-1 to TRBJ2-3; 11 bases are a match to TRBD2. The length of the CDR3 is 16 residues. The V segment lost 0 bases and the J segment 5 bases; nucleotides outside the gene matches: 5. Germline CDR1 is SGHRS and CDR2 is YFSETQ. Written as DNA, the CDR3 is TGCGCCAGCAGCTTGGGTAGCGGGGGGGCCGGAGATACGCAGTATTTT. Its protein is CASSLGSGGAGDTQYF.

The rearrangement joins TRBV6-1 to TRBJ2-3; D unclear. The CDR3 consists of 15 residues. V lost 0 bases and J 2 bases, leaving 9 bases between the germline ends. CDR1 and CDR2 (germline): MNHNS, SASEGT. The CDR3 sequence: CASSEARRNTDTQYF. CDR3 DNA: TGTGCCAGCAGTGAAGCGCGGAGAAACACAGATACGCAGTATTTT.

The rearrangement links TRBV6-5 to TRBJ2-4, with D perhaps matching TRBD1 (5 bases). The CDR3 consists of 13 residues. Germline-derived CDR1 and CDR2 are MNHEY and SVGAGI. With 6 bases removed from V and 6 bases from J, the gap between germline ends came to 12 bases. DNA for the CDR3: TGTGCCAGCAGAGGGGATGGTGGAAACATTCAGTACTTC. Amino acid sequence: CASRGDGGNIQYF.

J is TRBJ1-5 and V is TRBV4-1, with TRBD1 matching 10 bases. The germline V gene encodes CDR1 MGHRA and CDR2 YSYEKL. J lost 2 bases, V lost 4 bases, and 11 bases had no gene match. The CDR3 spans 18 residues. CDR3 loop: CASSLGTGVSIGNQPQHF. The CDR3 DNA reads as TGCGCCAGCAGCCTTGGGACAGGGGTATCAATAGGCAATCAGCCCCAGCATTTT.

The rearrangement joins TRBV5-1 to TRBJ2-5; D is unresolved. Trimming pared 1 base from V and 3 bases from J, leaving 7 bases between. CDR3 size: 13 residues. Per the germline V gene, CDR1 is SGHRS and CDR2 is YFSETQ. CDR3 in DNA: TGCGCCAGCAGCTTGATCCGGGAAGAGACCCAGTACTTC. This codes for CASSLIREETQYF.

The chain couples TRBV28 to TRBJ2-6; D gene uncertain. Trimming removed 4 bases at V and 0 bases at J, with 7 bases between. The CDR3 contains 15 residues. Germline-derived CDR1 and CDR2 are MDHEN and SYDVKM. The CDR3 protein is CASSSGGSGANVLTF. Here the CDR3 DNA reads TGTGCCAGCAGTTCCGGCGGCTCTGGGGCCAACGTCCTGACTTTC.

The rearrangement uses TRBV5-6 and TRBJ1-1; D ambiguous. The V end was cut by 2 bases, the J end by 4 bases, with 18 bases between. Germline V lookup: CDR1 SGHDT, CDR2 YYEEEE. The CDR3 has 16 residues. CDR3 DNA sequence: TGTGCCAGCAGCTTTTTAGTCGGCTCGACGGGCACTGAAGCTTTCTTT. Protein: CASSFLVGSTGTEAFF.

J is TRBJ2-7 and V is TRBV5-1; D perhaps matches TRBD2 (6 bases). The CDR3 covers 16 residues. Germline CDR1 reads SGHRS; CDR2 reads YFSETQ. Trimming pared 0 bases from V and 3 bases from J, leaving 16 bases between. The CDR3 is CASSLGAAGAVYEQYF. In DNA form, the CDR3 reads TGCGCCAGCAGCTTGGGTGCAGCGGGTGCGGTCTACGAGCAGTACTTC.

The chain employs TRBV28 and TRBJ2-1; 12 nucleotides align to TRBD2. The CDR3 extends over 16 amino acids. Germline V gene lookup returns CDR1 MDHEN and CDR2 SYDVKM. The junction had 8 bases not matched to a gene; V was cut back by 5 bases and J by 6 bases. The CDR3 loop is CASSGAVTSGSNEQFF. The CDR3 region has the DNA TGTGCCAGCAGTGGAGCTGTGACTAGCGGGAGCAATGAGCAGTTCTTC.

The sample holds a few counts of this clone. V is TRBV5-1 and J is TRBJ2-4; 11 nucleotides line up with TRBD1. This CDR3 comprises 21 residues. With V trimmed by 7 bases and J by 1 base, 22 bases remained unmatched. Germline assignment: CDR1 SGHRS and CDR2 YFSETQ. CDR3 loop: CASPWWGRRGQGEGAKNIQYF. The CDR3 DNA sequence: TGCGCCAGCCCATGGTGGGGCCGGCGGGGACAGGGGGAGGGGGCCAAAAACATTCAGTACTTC.